The TCR beta chain under discussion was sequenced for a study of blood T cell repertoires in COVID-19. Produced via immunoSEQ multiplex PCR; TCRdb's table is partial and in-frame only. The sample includes about 280,000 clones, around 88% of them seen just once. The source is a woman between 70 and 85 years old with COVID-19, enrolled during active disease. Sequenced material: peripheral blood.

In DNA form, the CDR3 reads TGTGCCAGCAGCTTAAACAGTAACTATGGCTACACCTTC. This translates into CASSLNSNYGYTF. The chain links TRBV7-8 to TRBJ1-2; D ambiguous. The CDR3 is made up of 13 amino acids. CDR1 and CDR2 from the germline V gene are SGHVS and FQNEAQ. Trimming stripped 2 bases from V and 1 base from J, with 5 bases between.